In its sample, the clone carrying this T cell receptor (beta chain) was seen a few times. The antigen is not known. Every single donor gave one heparinised blood draw, and these averaged roughly 120 mL. Sorted populations were all over 98% pure. The CDR3 has 14 amino acids. Germline V gene data show CDR1 as MNHEY and CDR2 as SMNVEV (reference sequence). V trimming: 6 bases; J trimming: 3 bases; junction bases outside the gene matches: 0. The study reverse transcribed the entire isolated RNA, so it sequenced expressed TCRB transcripts. TCRdb's copy holds only in-frame clones and misses some; the assay was immunoSEQ multiplex PCR. Of 130,000 to 150,000 clones in the sample, less than 15% are singletons; the top ten hold under 1.5%. The data belong to a study of beta chain features in type 1 diabetes. Study outcomes and limitations: A cDNA-based sequencing approach could over-represent cells with high TCR expression. There was a moderate but significant shortening of TCRB CDR3s in all four CD4+ subsets of Type 1 diabetes patients. A greater similarity of naive, central memory and Treg TCRB repertoires was seen among patients than among healthy donors.

This TCR was recovered from a man between 18 and 35 years old with type 1 diabetes. Input material: central memory CD4+ T cells from blood. V gene TRBV27 combines with J gene TRBJ2-7; 15 nucleotides agree with TRBD2. The CDR3 DNA reads as TGTGCCAGCAGGGGACTAGCGGGGGGCTACGAGCAGTACTTC. This codes for CASRGLAGGYEQYF.